The 31 T cell receptor beta chains in this list originate from one sample, sequenced in a study of control samples from healthy donors and cancer patients. Assay: immunoSEQ multiplex PCR; the TCRdb copy retains only in-frame clones and omits some. The sample shows approximately 76,000 clones, 75% to 85% of them seen only once. The sequenced sample was PBMCs. These receptors came from a man in his sixties with head and neck cancer.

The chain is built from TRBV28 and TRBJ2-1; weak D call: TRBD1 (5 bases). The CDR3 has 15 residues. Per germline, CDR1 MDHEN and CDR2 SYDVKM. With 3 bases removed from V and 2 bases from J, the gap between germline ends came to 11 bases. The CDR3, as DNA: TGTGCCAGCAGTTTCGACCAGGGTCCCTACAATGAGCAGTTCTTC. Encoded protein: CASSFDQGPYNEQFF.

The genes are TRBV19 and TRBJ1-5; the D gene is possibly TRBD1 (6 bases). V was trimmed by 2 bases and J by 5 bases, leaving 16 bases between them. Germline loops: CDR1 LNHDA, CDR2 SQIVND (reference sequence). CDR3 length: 16 amino acids. CDR3 nucleotide sequence: TGTGCCAGTAGTATATTCTCGGGGGCCGGAGATCAGCCCCAGCATTTT. Protein product: CASSIFSGAGDQPQHF.

This sequence joins TRBV10-3 and TRBJ1-5; the D gene is possibly TRBD1 (5 bases). V lost 11 bases, J lost 4 bases, and 18 bases lay in between. Germline V CDR1 and CDR2: ENHRY, SYGVKD. The length of the CDR3 is 14 residues. CDR3 nucleotide sequence: TGTGCCGCCAGCGACAGTTCTGTTAATCAGCCCCAGCATTTT. It is translated as CAASDSSVNQPQHF.

The V gene is TRBV5-5, the J gene TRBJ2-7; D unresolved. CDR3 size: 12 residues. The germline V gene encodes CDR1 SGHKS and CDR2 YYEKEE (reference sequence). Trimming removed 2 bases from V and 4 bases from J, with 7 bases in between. The CDR3 loop reads CASSFSAYEQYF. CDR3 DNA: TGTGCCAGCAGCTTTTCCGCGTACGAGCAGTACTTC. The full variable domain, in which reference TRBV5-5 and TRBJ2-7 provide the parts outside the CDR3, is DAGVTQSPTHLIKTRGQQVTLRCSPISGHKSVSWYQQVLGQGPQFIFQYYEKEERGRGNFPDRFSARQFPNYSSELNVNALLLGDSALYLCASSFSAYEQYFGPGTRLTVT.

The V gene is TRBV7-8, the J gene TRBJ1-2; tentative D call: TRBD1 (5 bases). The CDR3 totals 13 residues. With 3 bases removed from V and 7 bases from J, the gap between germline ends came to 12 bases. The germline gives CDR1 SGHVS, CDR2 FQNEAQ. The CDR3 sequence is CASSFRQGSGYTF. In DNA form, the CDR3 reads TGTGCCAGCAGCTTCCGGCAGGGCTCTGGCTACACCTTC.

This clone appeared a few times. The chain couples TRBV30 to TRBJ1-2; 7 bases fit TRBD1. CDR3 length equals 14 residues. Trimming at V came to 1 base and at J to 9 bases, leaving 11 bases not matched to a gene. CDR1 is GTSNPN and CDR2 is SVGIG in the germline V gene (reference sequence). The CDR3 reads CAWSGDRRSRSYTF. The CDR3, as DNA: TGTGCCTGGAGTGGGGACAGACGCTCTCGGAGCTACACCTTC.

In DNA form, the CDR3 reads TGTGCCAGCAGCTTAGGAGGCCAGAGAGAGACCCAGTACTTC. Its protein product is CASSLGGQRETQYF. The chain combines TRBV11-2 with TRBJ2-5; D gene ambiguous. Looked up from germline, CDR1 is SGHAT and CDR2 is FQNNGV. V shed 1 base and J shed 4 bases, with 10 bases lying between them. The CDR3 consists of 14 residues.

The V and J genes are TRBV19 and TRBJ1-2; TRBD1 aligns across 7 bases. V shed 5 bases, J shed 4 bases, and the junction held 13 bases outside the gene matches. CDR3 size: 16 residues. CDR1 is LNHDA and CDR2 is SQIVND in the germline V gene (reference sequence). The CDR3 loop is CASSPGTVVPSYGYTF. The CDR3 DNA is TGTGCCAGTAGTCCAGGGACAGTTGTCCCTTCCTATGGCTACACCTTC.

The table lists this clone with a few counts. Other DNA sequences within the sample encode an identical CDR3. The V call is TRBV20-1, the J call TRBJ2-5; TRBD1 aligns across 7 bases. The CDR3 length is 13 residues. Germline assignment: CDR1 DFQATT and CDR2 SNEGSKA (reference sequence). V lost 3 bases to trimming and J lost 4 bases; unmatched junction nucleotides: 5. CDR3 nucleotides: TGCAGTGCTAGTCGGGCAGGGGGAGAGACCCAGTACTTC. It is translated as CSASRAGGETQYF.

J is TRBJ1-1 and V is TRBV7-9, with 7 bases lining up with TRBD1. V lost 8 bases and J lost 2; bases outside the gene matches: 8. The CDR3 has 14 amino acids. Germline CDR1 reads SEHNR; CDR2 reads FQNEAQ (reference sequence). CDR3 sequence reads: CASGQGEINTEAFF. In nucleotides, the CDR3 is TGTGCCAGCGGCCAGGGGGAAATAAACACTGAAGCTTTCTTT.

This chain uses TRBV10-2 with TRBJ1-1; D is undetermined. There are 13 residues in the CDR3. Trimming shortened V by 1 base and J by 1 base, and 4 bases separated the two germline ends. From germline, CDR1 is WSHSY and CDR2 SAAADI. The CDR3 loop reads CASSEFGNTEAFF. The DNA for the CDR3 is TGCGCCAGCAGTGAGTTCGGGAACACTGAAGCTTTCTTT.

CDR3: CASSLTGGGTEQYF. The DNA of the CDR3 is TGCGCCAGCAGCTTGACAGGGGGAGGGACCGAGCAGTACTTC. The chain carries TRBV5-1 and TRBJ2-7; D is perhaps TRBD1 (8 bases). The V end was cut by 1 base, the J end by 6 bases, with 14 bases between. CDR1 is SGHRS, CDR2 YFSETQ, per germline. This CDR3 contains 14 residues.

This clone appeared a few times. The chain is built from TRBV11-2 and TRBJ2-2, with 10 bases fitting TRBD2. The CDR3 covers 15 residues. J lost 8 bases, V lost 5 bases, and 8 bases had no gene match. Per the germline V gene, CDR1 is SGHAT and CDR2 is FQNNGV. The chain's CDR3 is CASSPLRTSGGELFF. The CDR3 nucleotides read TGTGCCAGCAGCCCTTTAAGGACTAGCGGTGGGGAGCTGTTTTTT.

In its sample, this clone was seen a few times. This CDR3 is CAWEAGAADTQYF. CDR3 coding DNA: TGTGCCTGGGAAGCGGGAGCGGCAGATACGCAGTATTTT. The chain links TRBV30 to TRBJ2-3; 8 bases agree with TRBD2. Unmatched junction bases numbered 5, after V lost 5 bases and J lost 4 bases. The CDR3 covers 13 residues. The V gene's germline CDR1 is GTSNPN and CDR2 SVGIG (reference sequence).

The chain recombines TRBV2 with TRBJ1-2; no reliable D call. This CDR3 has 16 residues. CDR1 SNHLY and CDR2 FYNNEI come from the germline V gene. V lost 2 bases and J 7 bases, leaving 20 bases between the germline ends. Here the CDR3 DNA reads TGTGCCAGCAGTGAAAAGGGCGGCCGGTACTCCGGTGGCTACACCTTC. This gives the protein CASSEKGGRYSGGYTF.

The genes are TRBV6-5 and TRBJ2-7, with D tentatively TRBD1 (6 bases). The CDR3 is 15 amino acids. The germline V gene has CDR1 MNHEY and CDR2 SVGAGI. Trimming removed 7 bases at V and 3 bases at J, with 19 bases between. CDR3: CASMISPGTNYEQYF. The CDR3 coding sequence is TGTGCCAGCATGATCTCCCCAGGGACAAACTACGAGCAGTACTTC.

The chain recombines TRBV6-5 with TRBJ1-2; no clear D. CDR3 length: 14 residues. The germline V gene has CDR1 MNHEY and CDR2 SVGAGI. V was trimmed by 8 bases and J by 2 bases, leaving 15 bases between them. CDR3 sequence (DNA): TGTGCCAGCTCAGACGGGAAAGTCAACTATGGCTACACCTTC. It codes for CASSDGKVNYGYTF.

The rearrangement uses TRBV6-5 and TRBJ2-7, with TRBD2 matching 8 bases. Germline CDR1 reads MNHEY; CDR2 reads SVGAGI. V dropped 0 bases and J dropped 3; count of bases not matched to a gene: 7. The CDR3 totals 16 residues. The CDR3 nucleotides are TGTGCCAGCAGTTACTCGACAGCGGGAGTTTACTACGAGCAGTACTTC. The encoded protein is CASSYSTAGVYYEQYF.

The chain combines TRBV30 with TRBJ2-7; 7 bases fit TRBD2. V lost 0 bases to trimming and J lost 4 bases; unmatched junction nucleotides: 9. This CDR3 has 15 residues. The germline CDR1 and CDR2 sequences are GTSNPN and SVGIG (reference sequence). CDR3 nucleotide sequence: TGTGCCTGGAGTGTACTAGGAATCGGGGGGTACGAGCAGTACTTC. It specifies CAWSVLGIGGYEQYF.

The sample holds one count of this clone. The CDR3 loop reads CASSFSGKNYGYTF. CDR3 DNA: TGTGCCAGCAGTTTCTCAGGGAAAAACTATGGCTACACCTTC. V usage is TRBV28 and J usage is TRBJ1-2, with D perhaps TRBD1 (5 bases). Germline CDR1 and CDR2: MDHEN and SYDVKM. The CDR3 has 14 amino acids. With 3 bases removed from V and 2 bases from J, the gap between germline ends came to 10 bases.

The J gene is TRBJ2-3, the V gene TRBV5-6, with a possible D match to TRBD1 (6 bases). The ends were cut back, 1 base at V and 3 bases at J, with 18 bases in the middle. CDR3 size: 17 residues. In germline, CDR1 is SGHDT, CDR2 YYEEEE. In DNA form, the CDR3 reads TGTGCCAGCAGCTTGTATGTAGGGGGTACGGTGACAGATACGCAGTATTTT. Its protein product is CASSLYVGGTVTDTQYF.

This chain joins TRBV10-3 and TRBJ1-2; 8 bases agree with TRBD1. With V trimmed by 0 bases and J by 4 bases, 1 base remained unmatched. CDR1 is ENHRY and CDR2 is SYGVKD in the germline V gene. The CDR3 is made up of 14 amino acids. CDR3 sequence reads: CAISESGTGYGYTF. The DNA of the CDR3 is TGTGCCATCAGTGAGTCGGGGACAGGCTATGGCTACACCTTC.

This clone has just a few counts. The rearrangement joins TRBV7-6 to TRBJ2-7; 9 nucleotides match TRBD1. The germline V gene has CDR1 SGHVS and CDR2 FNYEAQ. CDR3 length: 16 residues. V was pared by 4 bases and J by 0 bases, with 7 bases of the junction left unmatched. The CDR3 protein is CASSSGQGLSSYEQYF. The CDR3 DNA is TGTGCCAGCAGCTCGGGACAGGGCCTCAGCTCCTACGAGCAGTACTTC. Full variable domain (rest looked up from reference TRBV7-6 and TRBJ2-7): GAGVSQSPRYKVTKRGQDVALRCDPISGHVSLYWYRQALGQGPEFLTYFNYEAQQDKSGLPNDRFSAERPEGSISTLTIQRTEQRDSAMYRCASSSGQGLSSYEQYFGPGTRLTVT.

The rearrangement uses TRBV24-1 and TRBJ1-5; no reliable D call. The V gene lost 1 base and the J gene lost 4 bases, with 4 bases spanning the gap. Germline lookup yields CDR1 KGHDR and CDR2 SFDVKD. This CDR3 contains 13 residues. Here the CDR3 reads CATSDFGNQPQHF. The CDR3 nucleotides are TGTGCCACCAGTGATTTTGGGAATCAGCCCCAGCATTTT.

CDR3 in amino acids: CASSPPRTQETQYF. The CDR3 nucleotides are TGTGCCAGCTCACCACCACGGACTCAAGAGACCCAGTACTTC. V is TRBV18 and J is TRBJ2-5, with D maybe TRBD2 (5 bases). The CDR3 extends over 14 amino acids. The V gene's germline CDR1 is KGHSH and CDR2 LQKENI. V was trimmed by 0 bases and J by 2 bases, leaving 7 bases between them. Supplemented by reference TRBV18 and TRBJ2-5, the full variable domain reads NAGVMQNPRHLVRRRGQEARLRCSPMKGHSHVYWYRQLPEEGLKFMVYLQKENIIDESGMPKERFSAEFPKEGPSILRIQQVVRGDSAAYFCASSPPRTQETQYFGPGTRLLVL.

CDR3 amino acids: CASSIPGTAMLYF. The CDR3 DNA is TGTGCCAGCAGCATTCCCGGGACAGCTATGCTGTACTTC. V is TRBV7-2 and J is TRBJ2-7, with 7 bases aligning to TRBD1. The V segment lost 5 bases and the J segment 12 bases; nucleotides outside the gene matches: 13. The CDR3 is made up of 13 amino acids. Germline loops: CDR1 SGHTA, CDR2 FQGNSA.

The V gene is TRBV5-1, the J gene TRBJ2-1; D gene uncertain. This CDR3 is 16 amino acids long. V dropped 5 bases and J dropped 0 bases, with 15 bases sitting between them. Germline values: CDR1 SGHRS, CDR2 YFSETQ. The CDR3 DNA reads TGCGCCAGCAGTTTCGACGGTTTGAGCTCCTACAATGAGCAGTTCTTC. Residues: CASSFDGLSSYNEQFF.

V is TRBV28 and J is TRBJ2-7, with a weak D call TRBD1 (5 bases). The V end was cut by 5 bases, the J end by 4 bases, with 12 bases between. Per the germline V gene, CDR1 is MDHEN and CDR2 is SYDVKM. CDR3 length: 13 residues. In DNA, the CDR3 is TGTGCCAGCAGTCCCGGACACCTTTACGAGCAGTACTTC. This encodes CASSPGHLYEQYF.

The gene calls are TRBV11-3 and TRBJ1-3; a weak D match, TRBD1 (5 bases). From germline, CDR1 is SGHNT and CDR2 YENEEA. Trimming took 0 bases from V and 0 from J, leaving 12 bases between them. This CDR3 spans 17 amino acids. The CDR3 bases are TGTGCCAGCAGCTTAGAAGGACAATTCTGCTCTGGAAACACCATATATTTT. It specifies CASSLEGQFCSGNTIYF.

The CDR3 reads CASSLGTGVGEQYF. The CDR3 nucleotides are TGTGCCAGCAGCTTAGGGACAGGTGTGGGGGAGCAGTACTTC. The gene calls are TRBV7-2 and TRBJ2-7; 7 bases agree with TRBD1. CDR1 and CDR2 from the germline V gene are SGHTA and FQGNSA. V trimming: 1 base; J trimming: 7 bases; junction bases outside the gene matches: 7. The length of the CDR3 is 14 residues. Drawing the rest from reference TRBV7-2 and TRBJ2-7, the complete variable domain is GAGVSQSPSNKVTEKGKDVELRCDPISGHTALYWYRQSLGQGLEFLIYFQGNSAPDKSGLPSDRFSAERTGGSVSTLTIQRTQQEDSAVYLCASSLGTGVGEQYFGPGTRLTVT.

V and J are TRBV7-9 and TRBJ2-7; D may be TRBD2 (7 bases). Germline V lookup: CDR1 SEHNR, CDR2 FQNEAQ (reference sequence). CDR3 length: 15 amino acids. CDR3 DNA: TGTCCCACCCCCCCACGACCGGGGGCGGGGGACGAGCAGTACTTC. Translating gives CPTPPRPGAGDEQYF.